This entry lists 24 T cell receptor beta chains sequenced from one sample in a study of glioma-infiltrating T cells. TCR alpha and beta CDR3 regions were amplified from RNA using iRepertoire nested multiplex PCR. TCRdb processed the multiplex PCR reads anew with MiXCR; each CDR3 protein has one entry. This sample has more than 350,000 distinct CDR3 sequences, with 41% found just once. Sequencing input: glioma tissue, nonneoplastic brain tissue, or PBMCs (not recorded which). These receptors all come from a human donor with low-grade glioma or glioblastoma, undergoing nonglioma brain surgery, or in good health (not recorded which).

The chain joins TRBV28 to TRBJ2-1; D is perhaps TRBD2 (6 bases). Trimming cost V 5 bases and J 9 bases, with 20 bases left between them. Germline CDR1 reads MDHEN; CDR2 reads SYDVKM. The CDR3 is 15 residues long. The CDR3 nucleotides are TGTGCCAGCAGTCTCAGAAGCCTAGCGAGGGGTGAGCAGTTCTTC. Encoded protein: CASSLRSLARGEQFF.

For this clonotype: At one boundary the junction diverges from the germline segment, which might be a read error. The chain has TRBV20-1 and TRBJ2-1, with TRBD2 identical over 10 bases. The length of the CDR3 is 16 residues. Germline V gene sequence: CDR1 DFQATT, CDR2 SNEGSKA (reference sequence). The CDR3 loop reads CSAPKRTSGAYNKQFF. The CDR3 region has the DNA TGCAGTGCTCCCAAACGGACTAGCGGAGCCTACAATAAGCAGTTCTTC.

This clonotype was counted many times. The chain combines TRBV27 with TRBJ1-4, with a tentative D call TRBD1 (5 bases). Germline V gene sequence: CDR1 MNHEY, CDR2 SMNVEV (reference sequence). The CDR3 covers 15 residues. V lost 5 bases and J 8 bases, leaving 18 bases between the germline ends. The CDR3 here is CASSPRLPSGEKLFF. The CDR3 DNA reads TGTGCCAGCAGTCCAAGACTTCCATCAGGGGAAAAACTGTTTTTT.

The chain carries TRBV20-1 and TRBJ2-1; 11 bases map to TRBD2. This CDR3 contains 16 residues. Germline CDR1 reads DFQATT; CDR2 reads SNEGSKA (reference sequence). Trimming at V came to 0 bases and at J to 1 base, leaving 2 bases not matched to a gene. CDR3: CSARDGLAGSYNEQFF. CDR3 DNA: TGCAGTGCTAGAGATGGACTAGCGGGTTCCTACAATGAGCAGTTCTTC.

In this sample, this clonotype turned up a few times. The chain carries TRBV19 and TRBJ2-7; no firm D call. Trimming left V 3 bases short and J 3 bases short, with 12 bases between. The CDR3 is 14 amino acids. Germline CDR1 LNHDA, CDR2 SQIVND (reference sequence). This CDR3 reads CASSMRQTLYEQYF. The CDR3 DNA is TGTGCCAGTAGTATGAGGCAGACACTCTACGAGCAGTACTTC.

The genes are TRBV7-9 and TRBJ2-3; perhaps TRBD2 as D (6 bases). CDR3 length equals 16 residues. Trimming took 2 bases from V and 3 from J, leaving 15 bases between them. Germline lookup yields CDR1 SEHNR and CDR2 FQNEAQ (reference sequence). The CDR3 is CASSLYVGAGTDTQYF. Written as DNA, the CDR3 is TGTGCCAGCAGCTTATACGTGGGAGCGGGTACAGATACGCAGTATTTT.

With regard to this clonotype: One junction end disagrees with the germline gene, perhaps due to a read error. The gene calls are TRBV20-1 and TRBJ2-7; 7 bases map to TRBD2. The CDR3 contains 16 residues. Germline V gene sequence: CDR1 DFQATT, CDR2 SNEGSKA (reference sequence). Here the CDR3 reads CINETSYTYFSCEQYF. For the CDR3, the DNA is TGCATAAACGAGACTAGCTATACCTACTTCTCCTGCGAGCAGTACTTC.

This clonotype has at least ten counts. The genes are TRBV28 and TRBJ2-3, with no clear D. Per the germline V gene, CDR1 is MDHEN and CDR2 is SYDVKM. The CDR3 is 14 residues long. V dropped 6 bases and J dropped 2 bases, with 12 bases sitting between them. The CDR3 DNA reads as TGTGCCAGCAGCTACCCTAGTGACACAGATACGCAGTATTTT. The encoded protein is CASSYPSDTDTQYF.

The gene calls are TRBV20-1 and TRBJ2-5; the D gene is possibly TRBD2 (7 bases). Trimming shortened V by 6 bases and J by 4 bases, and 21 bases separated the two germline ends. Germline V CDR1 and CDR2: DFQATT, SNEGSKA (reference sequence). The CDR3 length is 15 residues. The CDR3 is CSADPSGGGTETQYF. In nucleotides, the CDR3 is TGCAGTGCCGACCCTAGCGGAGGGGGAACAGAGACCCAGTACTTC.

The table lists this clonotype with many counts. The genes are TRBV28 and TRBJ2-7; 13 nucleotides agree with TRBD2. J lost 10 bases, V lost 6 bases, and 6 bases had no gene match. The CDR3 contains 13 residues. From germline, CDR1 is MDHEN and CDR2 SYDVKM. This chain's CDR3 is CASSLTSGRIQYF. DNA for the CDR3: TGTGCCAGCAGCCTGACTAGCGGGAGGATTCAGTACTTC. Drawing the rest from reference TRBV28 and TRBJ2-7, the complete variable domain is DVKVTQSSRYLVKRTGEKVFLECVQDMDHENMFWYRQDPGLGLRLIYFSYDVKMKEKGDIPEGYSVSREKKERFSLILESASTNQTSMYLCASSLTSGRIQYFGPGTRLTVT.

On this clonotype itself: One end of the junction varies from germline; a read error may be responsible. The V and J genes are TRBV7-2 and TRBJ1-1; no clear D gene. The germline V gene encodes CDR1 SGHTA and CDR2 FQGNSA. This CDR3 has 14 amino acids. Written as DNA, the CDR3 is TGTGCCAGCAGCTTAAGCTACGTGGTCACTGAAGCTTCCTTT. Translation: CASSLSYVVTEASF. Based on the CDR3 plus reference TRBV7-2 and TRBJ1-1, the full variable domain is GAGVSQSPSNKVTEKGKDVELRCDPISGHTALYWYRQSLGQGLEFLIYFQGNSAPDKSGLPSDRFSAERTGGSVSTLTIQRTQQEDSAVYLCASSLSYVVTEASFGQGTRLTVV.

The chain has TRBV6-9 and TRBJ1-2, with TRBD1 matching over 8 bases. Germline V gene data show CDR1 as MNHGY and CDR2 as SVAAGI. Trimming took 6 bases from V and 8 from J; bases not matched to a gene: 11. The CDR3 extends over 14 amino acids. CDR3: CASSYDRGLEGYTF. The CDR3 DNA follows: TGTGCCAGCAGCTACGACAGGGGCTTGGAAGGCTACACCTTC.

This sequence joins TRBV7-2 and TRBJ2-5; 8 bases align to TRBD2. The ends lost 5 bases at V and 4 bases at J; junction bases unmatched: 9. Germline V gives CDR1 SGHTA, CDR2 FQGNSA. The CDR3 sequence is 15 residues long. CDR3 region: CASSRQRGTGETQYF. In DNA form, the CDR3 reads TGTGCCAGCAGCCGGCAGCGGGGGACGGGAGAGACCCAGTACTTC.

Only a few counts were recorded for this clonotype. The CDR3 DNA reads as TGTGCCATCAGTGACGTTAATTCCTACAATGAGCAGTTCTTC. The encoded protein is CAISDVNSYNEQFF. The rearrangement links TRBV10-3 to TRBJ2-1; D is unresolved. V was cut by 3 bases and J by 1 base, with 7 bases left in between. CDR3 length: 14 residues. The V gene's germline CDR1 is ENHRY and CDR2 SYGVKD.

The CDR3 protein is CSARVFDRVPVNEKLFF. The DNA of the CDR3 is TGCAGTGCTAGAGTGTTCGACAGGGTACCTGTTAATGAAAAACTGTTTTTT. The chain is built from TRBV20-1 and TRBJ1-4; 7 nucleotides align to TRBD1. Germline-derived CDR1 and CDR2 are DFQATT and SNEGSKA (reference sequence). Trimming removed 1 base from V and 4 bases from J; junction bases left unmatched: 12. The CDR3 has 17 residues.

This clonotype came up many times. The chain links TRBV6-1 to TRBJ2-1, with D perhaps TRBD2 (5 bases). CDR3 length equals 11 residues. V lost 1 base and J lost 12, with 7 bases in between. The germline V gene has CDR1 MNHNS and CDR2 SASEGT. The CDR3 sequence is CASSEVDLQFF. The CDR3 nucleotides read TGTGCCAGCAGTGAAGTGGACTTGCAGTTCTTC.

This clonotype turned up a few times. J is TRBJ1-2 and V is TRBV2; no reliable D call. V was trimmed by 6 bases and J by 8 bases, leaving 19 bases between them. In germline, CDR1 is SNHLY, CDR2 FYNNEI. There are 14 residues in the CDR3. The chain's CDR3 is CASSPWEADVGYTF. CDR3 bases: TGTGCCAGCAGCCCATGGGAGGCTGATGTCGGCTACACCTTC.

A remark on this clonotype: An end of the junction differs from the germline gene, which may be a read error. The rearrangement joins TRBV20-1 to TRBJ2-3, with D tentatively TRBD1 (8 bases). CDR3 length: 15 residues. Germline V gene lookup returns CDR1 DFQATT and CDR2 SNEGSKA (reference sequence). The CDR3 DNA sequence: TGCAGTGCTTCGCGGGGGACAGGAGGCACAGATACGCGGTATTTT. This codes for CSASRGTGGTDTRYF.

This clonotype was counted ten times or more. This rearrangement joins TRBV27 to TRBJ2-2, with 13 bases lining up with TRBD2. The CDR3 is 15 residues long. CDR1 and CDR2 from the germline V gene are MNHEY and SMNVEV (reference sequence). Losses at the gene ends were 6 bases for V and 6 bases for J; bases not matched to a gene: 4. The CDR3 loop is CASSPGLAGAGELFF. CDR3 nucleotide sequence: TGTGCCAGCAGCCCCGGACTAGCGGGGGCCGGGGAGCTGTTTTTT.

The rearrangement links TRBV15 to TRBJ2-3, with D tentatively TRBD2 (5 bases). CDR3 length: 19 residues. Germline assignment: CDR1 LNHNV and CDR2 YYDKDF (reference sequence). With 0 bases removed from V and 0 bases from J, the gap between germline ends came to 19 bases. In nucleotides, the CDR3 is TGTGCCACCAGCAGAGAAATGGGTGGATGGGAGAGTAGCACAGATACGCAGTATTTT. It specifies CATSREMGGWESSTDTQYF.

This clonotype was observed a handful of times. This sequence joins TRBV28 and TRBJ1-5, with D perhaps matching TRBD1 (5 bases). CDR1 is MDHEN, CDR2 SYDVKM, per germline. V was trimmed by 2 bases and J by 0 bases, leaving 11 bases between them. The CDR3 is 16 amino acids. The CDR3 nucleotides read TGTGCCAGCAGTTTAAAGGGACCCTTTAGCAATCAGCCCCAGCATTTT. It yields the protein CASSLKGPFSNQPQHF.

The CDR3 sequence is CAVAGGGNSPLHF. The CDR3 bases are TGTGCCGTCGCAGGGGGCGGTAATTCACCCCTCCACTTT. The chain uses TRBV6-1 and TRBJ1-6; 8 positions match TRBD1. J gave up 6 bases and V 11 bases, and 6 bases lay outside the gene matches. This CDR3 spans 13 amino acids. The germline gives CDR1 MNHNS, CDR2 SASEGT.

In the case of this clonotype: A much larger clone differs from this one at a single base, so this may be a read error. The chain is built from TRBV27 and TRBJ1-4; D gene uncertain. V was shortened by 7 bases and J by 0 bases, with 12 bases between the two germline ends. The germline CDR1 and CDR2 sequences are MNHEY and SMNVEV (reference sequence). This CDR3 region has 15 residues. Written as DNA, the CDR3 is TGTGCCAGCATTTACAGATTTGCAACTAATGAAAAACTGTTTTTT. Protein product: CASIYRFATNEKLFF.

In regard to this clonotype: Given a much more abundant clone one base away, this may be a read error. The chain uses TRBV4-1 and TRBJ2-3; D gene ambiguous. Germline loops: CDR1 MGHRA, CDR2 YSYEKL. The CDR3 extends over 14 amino acids. This CDR3 reads CARSQRPDTDTQYF. CDR3 bases: TGCGCCAGAAGCCAGCGACCAGACACAGATACGCAGTATTTT.